This T cell receptor beta chain appears in the sequencing data of a study of T cell repertoires in cytomegalovirus infection. About the research overall: Researchers turned to recently identified HLA-C-restricted CMV epitopes as well as well-studied HLA-B-restricted ones.

Each CDR3 protein gets one entry after TCRdb re-called the reads with MiXCR. Found here are about 470,000 distinct CDR3 sequences, under 55% of them singletons; the top ten hold about 45%. In this sample, this clonotype turned up once. What it binds is not known. Trimming removed 3 bases at V and 4 bases at J, with 14 bases between. There are 14 residues in the CDR3. Germline CDR1 SQVTM, CDR2 ANQGSEA. This specimen consisted of cultured PBMCs, obtained from culture after CMV antigen stimulation. The clonotype originates from a human donor in good health (CMV status not recorded). Some clones in this sample may be carry-over from other donors' samples. The chain recombines TRBV29-1 with TRBJ2-3, with no clear D. CDR3 bases: TGCAGCGTTGAGCGCGGTGCCAATGCAGATACGCAGTATTTT. Its protein product is CSVERGANADTQYF.